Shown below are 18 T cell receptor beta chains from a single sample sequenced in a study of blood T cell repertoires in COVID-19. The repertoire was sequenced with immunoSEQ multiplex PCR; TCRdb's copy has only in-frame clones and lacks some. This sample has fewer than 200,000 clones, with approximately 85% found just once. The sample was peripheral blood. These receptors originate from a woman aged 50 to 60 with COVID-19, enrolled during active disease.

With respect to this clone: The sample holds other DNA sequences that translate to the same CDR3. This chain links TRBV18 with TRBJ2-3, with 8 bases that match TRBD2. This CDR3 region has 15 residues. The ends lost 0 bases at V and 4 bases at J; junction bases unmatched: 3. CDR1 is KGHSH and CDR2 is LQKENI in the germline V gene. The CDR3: CASSPPGLASDTQYF. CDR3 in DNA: TGTGCCAGCTCACCACCCGGACTAGCTTCAGATACGCAGTATTTT.

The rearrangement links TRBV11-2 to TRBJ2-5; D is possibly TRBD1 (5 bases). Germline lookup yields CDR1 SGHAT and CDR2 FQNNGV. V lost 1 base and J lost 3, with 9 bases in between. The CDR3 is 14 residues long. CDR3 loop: CASSLAFREETQYF. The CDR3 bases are TGTGCCAGCAGCTTAGCTTTCAGGGAAGAGACCCAGTACTTC.

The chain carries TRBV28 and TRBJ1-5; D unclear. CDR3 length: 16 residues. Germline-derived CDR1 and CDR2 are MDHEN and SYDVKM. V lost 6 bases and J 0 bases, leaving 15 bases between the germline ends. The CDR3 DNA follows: TGTGCCAGCAGCCCCTCCTCTGTTTATAGCAATCAGCCCCAGCATTTT. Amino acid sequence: CASSPSSVYSNQPQHF.

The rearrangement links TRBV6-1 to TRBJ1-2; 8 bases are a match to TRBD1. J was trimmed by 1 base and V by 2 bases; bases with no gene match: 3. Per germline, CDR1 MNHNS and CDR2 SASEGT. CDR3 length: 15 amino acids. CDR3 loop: CASSETTGVNYGYTF. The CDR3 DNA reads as TGTGCCAGCAGTGAAACGACAGGGGTTAACTATGGCTACACCTTC.

The CDR3 spells CASSPRVSGDNEQFF. DNA for the CDR3: TGCGCCAGCAGCCCCCGGGTTAGCGGGGACAATGAGCAGTTCTTC. The gene calls are TRBV5-1 and TRBJ2-1, with 8 bases lining up with TRBD2. V shed 4 bases and J 5 bases; nucleotides not matched to a gene: 8. This CDR3 is 15 amino acids long. Germline CDR1 is SGHRS and CDR2 is YFSETQ.

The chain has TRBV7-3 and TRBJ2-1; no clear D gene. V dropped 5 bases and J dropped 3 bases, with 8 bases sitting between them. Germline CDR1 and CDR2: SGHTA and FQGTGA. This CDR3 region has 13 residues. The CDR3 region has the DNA TGTGCCAGCAGCCCGTCACTCTACAATGAGCAGTTCTTC. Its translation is CASSPSLYNEQFF.

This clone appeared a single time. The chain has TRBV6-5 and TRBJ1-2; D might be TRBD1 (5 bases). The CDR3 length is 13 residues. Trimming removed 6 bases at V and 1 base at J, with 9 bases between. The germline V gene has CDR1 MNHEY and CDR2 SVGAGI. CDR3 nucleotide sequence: TGTGCCAGCAGCTACAGGAGTAACTATGGCTACACCTTC. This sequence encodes CASSYRSNYGYTF.

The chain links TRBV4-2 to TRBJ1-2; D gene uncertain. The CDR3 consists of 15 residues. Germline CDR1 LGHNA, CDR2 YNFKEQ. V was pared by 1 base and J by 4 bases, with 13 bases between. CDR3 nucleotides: TGTGCCAGCAGCCAAGGTTGGGAGTCGGGCTATGGCTACACCTTC. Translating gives CASSQGWESGYGYTF.

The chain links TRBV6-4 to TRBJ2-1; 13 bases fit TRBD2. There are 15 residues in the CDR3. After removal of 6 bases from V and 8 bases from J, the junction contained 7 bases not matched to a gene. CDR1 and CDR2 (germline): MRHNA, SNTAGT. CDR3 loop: CASRRLAGGADEQFF. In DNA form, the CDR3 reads TGTGCCAGCAGGAGACTAGCGGGGGGCGCGGATGAGCAGTTCTTC.

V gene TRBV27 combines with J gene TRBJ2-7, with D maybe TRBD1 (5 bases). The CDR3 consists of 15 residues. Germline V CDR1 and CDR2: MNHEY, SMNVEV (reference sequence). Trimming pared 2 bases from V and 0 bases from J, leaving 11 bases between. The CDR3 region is CASSLDRHRSYEQYF. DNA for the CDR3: TGTGCCAGCAGTTTAGACAGACATCGCTCCTACGAGCAGTACTTC.

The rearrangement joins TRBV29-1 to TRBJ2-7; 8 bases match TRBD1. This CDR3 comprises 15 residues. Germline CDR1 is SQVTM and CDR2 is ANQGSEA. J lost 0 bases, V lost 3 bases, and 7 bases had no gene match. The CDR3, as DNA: TGCAGCGTTGATTGGGGGACAGGTGACTCCTACGAGCAGTACTTC. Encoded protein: CSVDWGTGDSYEQYF.

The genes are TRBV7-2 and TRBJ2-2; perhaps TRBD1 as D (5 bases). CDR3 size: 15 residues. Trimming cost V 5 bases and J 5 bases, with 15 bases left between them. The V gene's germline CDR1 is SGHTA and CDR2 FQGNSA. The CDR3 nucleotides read TGTGCCAGCAGCCCCAGACAGTTAGGGACCGGGGAGCTGTTTTTT. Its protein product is CASSPRQLGTGELFF.

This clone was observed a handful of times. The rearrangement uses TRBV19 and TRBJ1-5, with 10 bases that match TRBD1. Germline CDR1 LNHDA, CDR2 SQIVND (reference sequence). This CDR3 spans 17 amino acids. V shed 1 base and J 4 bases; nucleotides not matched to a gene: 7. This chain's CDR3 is CASSIVFGTGVNQPQHF. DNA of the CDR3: TGTGCCAGTAGTATAGTTTTTGGGACAGGGGTGAATCAGCCCCAGCATTTT.

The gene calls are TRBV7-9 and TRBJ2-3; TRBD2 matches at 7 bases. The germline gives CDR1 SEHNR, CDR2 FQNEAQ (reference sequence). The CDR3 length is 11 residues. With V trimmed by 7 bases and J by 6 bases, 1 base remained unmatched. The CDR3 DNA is TGTGCCAGCACCGGGGGGGATACGCAGTATTTT. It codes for CASTGGDTQYF.

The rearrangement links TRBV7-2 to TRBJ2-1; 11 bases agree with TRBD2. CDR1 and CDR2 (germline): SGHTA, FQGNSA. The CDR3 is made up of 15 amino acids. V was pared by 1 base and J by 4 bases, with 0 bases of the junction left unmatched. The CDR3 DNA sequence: TGTGCCAGCAGCTTAGGACTAGCGGGATACAATGAGCAGTTCTTC. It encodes CASSLGLAGYNEQFF.

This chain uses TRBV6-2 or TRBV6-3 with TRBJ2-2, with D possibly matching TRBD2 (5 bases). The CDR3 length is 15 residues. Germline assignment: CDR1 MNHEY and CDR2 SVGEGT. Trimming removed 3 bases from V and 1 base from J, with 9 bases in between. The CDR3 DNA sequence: TGTGCCAGCAGTTATCCGGACTGGAACACCGGGGAGCTGTTTTTT. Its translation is CASSYPDWNTGELFF.

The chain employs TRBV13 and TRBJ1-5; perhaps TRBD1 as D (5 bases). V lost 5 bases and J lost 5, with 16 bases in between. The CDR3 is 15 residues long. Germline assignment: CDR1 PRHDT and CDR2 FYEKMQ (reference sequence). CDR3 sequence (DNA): TGTGCCAGCAGCCGGGGCGGGGACCAATATCAGCCCCAGCATTTT. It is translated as CASSRGGDQYQPQHF.

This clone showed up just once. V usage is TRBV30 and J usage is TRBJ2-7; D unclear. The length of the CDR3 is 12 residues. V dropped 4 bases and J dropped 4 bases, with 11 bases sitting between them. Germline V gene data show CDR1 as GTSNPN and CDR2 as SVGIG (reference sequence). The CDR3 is CAWTDDGYEQYF. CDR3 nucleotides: TGTGCCTGGACTGACGACGGGTACGAGCAGTACTTC.